This TCR beta chain is drawn from a study of T cell changes during pregnancy in multiple sclerosis. Data came from immunoSEQ multiplex PCR; TCRdb stores just in-frame clones and leaves some out. Of around 88,000 clones in the sample, about 91% were seen once. The CDR3 runs 13 residues. The V gene's germline CDR1 is SGHAT and CDR2 FQNNGV. V was clipped by 4 bases and J by 6 bases, with 12 bases between them. Sequences were derived from peripheral blood, sampled after pregnancy. The V gene is TRBV11-2, the J gene TRBJ1-1, with a possible D match to TRBD1 (5 bases). This receptor was obtained from a female donor in good health, enrolled as a control in a pregnancy study. CDR3 amino acids: CASSSTGGSEAFF. In DNA, the CDR3 is TGTGCCAGCAGCTCAACGGGGGGGTCTGAAGCTTTCTTT.